Shown below are 25 T cell receptor beta chains from a single sample sequenced in a study of OX40 agonist ivuxolimab in advanced cancers. The assay was immunoSEQ multiplex PCR, and TCRdb's table has in-frame clones only and misses some. The profile shows about 30,000 clones, about 79% of them singletons. Sample: CD4+ or CD8+ T cells sorted from blood, taken in a trial of the OX40 agonist ivuxolimab. The receptors originated from an adult with an advanced solid tumor such as melanoma, head and neck, liver or kidney cancer.

The chain employs TRBV29-1 and TRBJ1-2; 9 nucleotides line up with TRBD1. V lost 6 bases and J lost 4; bases outside the gene matches: 9. The CDR3 is 14 residues long. Germline V gene sequence: CDR1 SQVTM, CDR2 ANQGSEA. CDR3 sequence (DNA): TGCAGCGTGGTGGACAGGGGAATAGGCTATGGCTACACCTTC. It is translated as CSVVDRGIGYGYTF. Using reference TRBV29-1 and TRBJ1-2 for the parts outside the CDR3, the full variable domain is SAVISQKPSRDICQRGTSLTIQCQVDSQVTMMFWYRQQPGQSLTLIATANQGSEATYESGFVIDKFPISRPNLTFSTLTVSNMSPEDSSIYLCSVVDRGIGYGYTFGSGTRLTVV.

V and J are TRBV11-2 and TRBJ1-1; perhaps TRBD1 as D (5 bases). The length of the CDR3 is 15 residues. Germline V gene sequence: CDR1 SGHAT, CDR2 FQNNGV. The V end lost 1 base, the J end lost 4 bases, and 13 bases lay between the germline ends. The CDR3 loop reads CASSLGPGRSTEAFF. The CDR3 DNA reads as TGTGCCAGCAGCTTAGGGCCGGGGCGCAGCACTGAAGCTTTCTTT. Filled out from reference TRBV11-2 and TRBJ1-1, the complete variable domain reads EAGVAQSPRYKIIEKRQSVAFWCNPISGHATLYWYQQILGQGPKLLIQFQNNGVVDDSQLPKDRFSAERLKGVDSTLKIQPAKLEDSAVYLCASSLGPGRSTEAFFGQGTRLTVV.

This chain links TRBV4-1 with TRBJ2-1; 9 bases align to TRBD1. CDR1 and CDR2 (germline): MGHRA, YSYEKL. The CDR3 has 17 amino acids. V was clipped by 4 bases and J by 2 bases; unmatched bases: 9. The CDR3 DNA reads TGCGCCAGCAGCCCGTCTCGTGGGACAGGGACCTACAATGAGCAGTTCTTC. Its protein is CASSPSRGTGTYNEQFF.

This chain links TRBV14 with TRBJ2-5; no definite D call. Germline CDR1 SGHDN, CDR2 FVKESK. The CDR3 consists of 14 residues. V lost 0 bases and J 7 bases, leaving 12 bases between the germline ends. CDR3 residues: CASSQESQSRTQYF. In DNA form, the CDR3 reads TGTGCCAGCAGCCAAGAGTCGCAGTCCCGGACCCAGTACTTC.

CDR3 in DNA: TGTGCCAGCAGCCGAAATAGCAATCAGCCCCAGCATTTT. Its protein is CASSRNSNQPQHF. J is TRBJ1-5 and V is TRBV14; D not certain. CDR1 SGHDN and CDR2 FVKESK come from the germline V gene. This CDR3 spans 13 amino acids. The ends were cut back, 4 bases at V and 0 bases at J, with 4 bases in the middle.

The chain's CDR3 is CASSLLGETQYF. The CDR3 DNA sequence: TGCGCCAGCAGCTTACTAGGAGAGACCCAGTACTTC. The chain joins TRBV5-1 to TRBJ2-5; tentative D call: TRBD2 (5 bases). CDR3 length: 12 amino acids. Germline V gene data show CDR1 as SGHRS and CDR2 as YFSETQ. V was clipped by 2 bases and J by 4 bases, with 6 bases between them.

V gene TRBV30 combines with J gene TRBJ1-2; no clear D. Germline V lookup: CDR1 GTSNPN, CDR2 SVGIG (reference sequence). The CDR3 is 15 residues long. CDR3 DNA sequence: TGTTCATGGGCCAGAATCCAACTTCCACCTGGAGGCTACACCTTC. Protein: CSWARIQLPPGGYTF.

The chain recombines TRBV5-4 with TRBJ2-1, with a tentative D call TRBD1 (6 bases). The CDR3 contains 15 residues. CDR1 and CDR2 from the germline V gene are SGHNT and YYREEE (reference sequence). The V end lost 0 bases, the J end lost 4 bases, and 11 bases lay between the germline ends. The CDR3 bases are TGTGCCAGCAGCTTGGACTCAGGGGTGTACAATGAGCAGTTCTTC. This codes for CASSLDSGVYNEQFF. Full variable domain (missing parts from reference TRBV5-4 and TRBJ2-1): ETGVTQSPTHLIKTRGQQVTLRCSSQSGHNTVSWYQQALGQGPQFIFQYYREEENGRGNFPPRFSGLQFPNYSSELNVNALELDDSALYLCASSLDSGVYNEQFFGPGTRLTVL.

The chain employs TRBV7-9 and TRBJ2-2; either TRBD1 or TRBD2 may fit D (5 bases each). Germline CDR1 SEHNR, CDR2 FQNEAQ (reference sequence). The CDR3 is 17 residues long. The V end was cut by 10 bases, the J end by 3 bases, with 24 bases between. The CDR3 loop reads CATSRPPEGRYTGELFF. As DNA, the CDR3 is TGTGCCACCAGTCGCCCGCCTGAGGGGCGGTACACCGGGGAGCTGTTTTTT. Combining the CDR3 with reference TRBV7-9 and TRBJ2-2 gives the whole variable domain DTGVSQNPRHKITKRGQNVTFRCDPISEHNRLYWYRQTLGQGPEFLTYFQNEAQLEKSRLLSDRFSAERPKGSFSTLEIQRTEQGDSAMYLCATSRPPEGRYTGELFFGEGSRLTVL.

This clone came up a few times. This chain joins TRBV5-6 and TRBJ2-5; no clear D. Germline-derived CDR1 and CDR2 are SGHDT and YYEEEE. Trimming shortened V by 0 bases and J by 5 bases, and 5 bases separated the two germline ends. The CDR3 covers 12 residues. CDR3: CASSLADETQYF. The DNA of the CDR3 is TGTGCCAGCAGCTTGGCCGATGAGACCCAGTACTTC.

This clone was seen once. J is TRBJ1-5 and V is TRBV5-6; a weak D match, TRBD1 (6 bases). The germline CDR1 and CDR2 sequences are SGHDT and YYEEEE. Trimming took off 2 bases at V and 4 bases at J, with 16 bases between the two ends. The CDR3 runs to 16 residues. CDR3 DNA: TGTGCCAGCAGCTTTGAGGGGGGAGGGAGAAATCAGCCCCAGCATTTT. Translated: CASSFEGGGRNQPQHF.

On this clone: At one end, the junction sequence differs from germline, possibly due to a read error. The chain carries TRBV28 and TRBJ2-2, with D unresolved. This CDR3 region has 15 residues. From germline, CDR1 is MDHEN and CDR2 SYDVKM. DNA for the CDR3: TGTGCCAGCAGTTTTGCGAGTGCGAATACCGGGGAGCTGTTTTTT. Amino acids: CASSFASANTGELFF.

Worth noting for this clone: This same CDR3 is encoded by further DNA sequences in the sample. This chain connects TRBV5-8 to TRBJ1-5; 11 bases are shared with TRBD1. The V segment lost 0 bases and the J segment 1 base; nucleotides outside the gene matches: 3. Germline V gene data show CDR1 as SGHTS and CDR2 as YDEGEE. The CDR3 sequence is 17 residues long. The CDR3 loop reads CASSLGDRGASNQPQHF. The CDR3 region has the DNA TGTGCCAGCAGCTTGGGGGACAGGGGGGCGAGCAATCAGCCCCAGCATTTT.

This chain joins TRBV14 and TRBJ2-7, with D perhaps matching TRBD1 (6 bases). V lost 1 base and J lost 5, with 12 bases in between. CDR1 is SGHDN, CDR2 FVKESK, per germline. The CDR3 runs to 14 residues. The CDR3 region has the DNA TGTGCCAGCAGCCAAGTGTGGGGGCGGGACGAGCAGTACTTC. This encodes CASSQVWGRDEQYF.

The rearrangement uses TRBV6-5 and TRBJ1-5; no clear D gene. The V and J ends lost 2 bases and 7 bases respectively, with 9 bases between them. The CDR3 has 13 amino acids. Germline loops: CDR1 MNHEY, CDR2 SVGAGI. CDR3 nucleotide sequence: TGTGCCAGCAGTTACGATCGGGAGCAGCCCCAGCATTTT. It specifies CASSYDREQPQHF.

J is TRBJ2-7 and V is TRBV7-9, with TRBD1 matching over 9 bases. The CDR3 extends over 14 amino acids. In germline, CDR1 is SEHNR, CDR2 FQNEAQ (reference sequence). Trimming cost V 5 bases and J 4 bases; bases outside gene matches: 6. The CDR3 sequence is CASSPRTGDYEQYF. The CDR3 coding sequence is TGTGCCAGCAGCCCCCGGACAGGGGATTACGAGCAGTACTTC.

This clone has only a few counts. V is TRBV6-1 and J is TRBJ2-7, with no clear D. Germline loops: CDR1 MNHNS, CDR2 SASEGT. The CDR3 is made up of 11 amino acids. Trimming shortened V by 4 bases and J by 3 bases, and 4 bases separated the two germline ends. CDR3 residues: CASSVVYEQYF. The CDR3 DNA is TGTGCCAGCAGTGTAGTCTACGAGCAGTACTTC.

The chain carries TRBV6-6 and TRBJ2-2, with no clear D. Germline values: CDR1 MNHNY, CDR2 SVGAGI (reference sequence). CDR3 length: 16 residues. Trimming removed 3 bases from V and 0 bases from J, with 11 bases in between. DNA of the CDR3: TGTGCCAGCAGTTATTCGGGCAGTTCGAACACCGGGGAGCTGTTTTTT. Translating gives CASSYSGSSNTGELFF.

The chain links TRBV6-4 to TRBJ2-6, with TRBD2 identical over 8 bases. This CDR3 comprises 18 residues. Per germline, CDR1 MRHNA and CDR2 SNTAGT. Trimming took 0 bases from V and 0 from J; bases not matched to a gene: 4. Here the CDR3 reads CASSDSSAGVSGANVLTF. Written as DNA, the CDR3 is TGTGCCAGCAGTGACTCCTCAGCGGGGGTCTCTGGGGCCAACGTCCTGACTTTC.

In its sample, this clone was seen once. V gene TRBV5-1 combines with J gene TRBJ1-1, with unresolved D. Germline assignment: CDR1 SGHRS and CDR2 YFSETQ. CDR3 size: 14 residues. Trimming shortened V by 4 bases and J by 5 bases, and 15 bases separated the two germline ends. The CDR3 here is CASSLDVLGTEAFF. The CDR3 DNA reads TGCGCCAGCAGCCTCGACGTCCTCGGGACTGAAGCTTTCTTT.

This chain uses TRBV28 with TRBJ1-5; D is possibly TRBD1 (6 bases). The germline gives CDR1 MDHEN, CDR2 SYDVKM. The CDR3 has 12 residues. V gave up 5 bases and J gave up 7 bases, with 9 bases separating them. The CDR3 coding sequence is TGTGCCAGCAGTCAGGGGACCCAGCCCCAGCATTTT. This sequence encodes CASSQGTQPQHF. Combining the CDR3 with reference TRBV28 and TRBJ1-5 gives the whole variable domain DVKVTQSSRYLVKRTGEKVFLECVQDMDHENMFWYRQDPGLGLRLIYFSYDVKMKEKGDIPEGYSVSREKKERFSLILESASTNQTSMYLCASSQGTQPQHFGDGTRLSIL.

The chain carries TRBV6-5 and TRBJ2-5; no firm D call. With the DNA end fitting TRBJ2-7 better, the J assignment may be wrong. The germline V gene encodes CDR1 MNHEY and CDR2 SVGAGI. The CDR3 contains 13 residues. The CDR3 region has the DNA TGTGCCAGCAGTGAAGGGCTCTCCTACGAGCAGTACTTC. Translating gives CASSEGLSYEQYF.

The chain links TRBV28 to TRBJ2-2; maybe TRBD2 (6 bases). V lost 2 bases, J lost 4 bases, and 11 bases lay in between. CDR1 is MDHEN and CDR2 is SYDVKM in the germline V gene. CDR3 length: 15 amino acids. CDR3 in amino acids: CASSLVEGLTGELFF. In nucleotides, the CDR3 is TGTGCCAGCAGTTTAGTTGAGGGACTCACCGGGGAGCTGTTTTTT.

This clone has more than one count but fewer than ten. The chain is built from TRBV6-1 and TRBJ2-5, with D uncertain. The J call may be wrong; the DNA end is better matched by TRBJ2-7. The CDR3 extends over 15 amino acids. In germline, CDR1 is MNHNS, CDR2 SASEGT. The CDR3 nucleotides read TGTGCCAGCAGGGATTCTAGAGCCTCGAGCTACGAGCAGTACTTC. Protein: CASRDSRASSYEQYF.

The rearrangement joins TRBV19 to TRBJ1-3; D gene unclear. CDR1 is LNHDA, CDR2 SQIVND, per germline (reference sequence). Trimming pared 7 bases from V and 6 bases from J, leaving 10 bases between. The CDR3 length is 12 residues. For the CDR3, the DNA is TGTGCCAGTACGAAGGAGGCAAACACCATATATTTT. Residues: CASTKEANTIYF. The whole variable domain, remainder taken from reference TRBV19 and TRBJ1-3, is DGGITQSPKYLFRKEGQNVTLSCEQNLNHDAMYWYRQDPGQGLRLIYYSQIVNDFQKGDIAEGYSVSREKKESFPLTVTSAQKNPTAFYLCASTKEANTIYFGEGSWLTVV.